This TCR beta chain was sequenced for a study of technical replicates of blood from a handful of donors. Using immunoSEQ multiplex PCR, the repertoire was profiled, and TCRdb retains in-frame clones only, with some absent. The table includes approximately 81,000 clones, 80% to 90% detected once. Ten or more counts support this clone. CDR1 is MGHRA, CDR2 YSYEKL, per germline. V dropped 4 bases and J dropped 5 bases, with 20 bases sitting between them. The CDR3 is 16 amino acids. Sequenced: PBMCs. The rearrangement links TRBV4-1 to TRBJ2-5; maybe TRBD1 (5 bases). This receptor was taken from a human donor in good health. Some clones in this sample may be carry-over from other donors' samples. The CDR3 reads CASSRRLGASGETQYF. CDR3 DNA sequence: TGCGCCAGCAGCCGGCGTCTTGGTGCCTCAGGGGAGACCCAGTACTTC.